The clone carrying this TCR beta chain was seen more than once but under ten times. Time point in this sample: newly diagnosed GD, antithyroid drugs for less than 3 months. PBMC-extracted RNA yielded the TCR library. The data derive from a study of regulatory T cells in long-lasting Graves disease. Library construction for TCR beta used iRepertoire HTBI primers and Arm-PCR of CDR3 regions. TCRdb independently ran MiXCR on the multiplex PCR reads; one entry per CDR3 protein. This table has 250,000 to 300,000 distinct CDR3 sequences, 15% to 20% appearing once. The germline V and J ends were trimmed by 6 bases and 5 bases, with 22 bases remaining between them. Germline assignment: CDR1 LNHDA and CDR2 SQIVND (reference sequence). CDR3 length equals 16 residues. These same data were also listed under a study on T cells in Graves' hyperthyroidism and ophthalmopathy.

The receptor was isolated from a woman in her 30s with Graves disease. The chain carries TRBV19 and TRBJ1-1; D is perhaps TRBD1 (6 bases). This material consisted of peripheral blood mononuclear cells (PBMCs), taken at new diagnosis, from a patient treated with antithyroid drugs. CDR3 DNA: TGTGCCAGTAGACAGGACAGTAGAAGGGGGAGTACTGAAGCTTTCTTT. This codes for CASRQDSRRGSTEAFF.